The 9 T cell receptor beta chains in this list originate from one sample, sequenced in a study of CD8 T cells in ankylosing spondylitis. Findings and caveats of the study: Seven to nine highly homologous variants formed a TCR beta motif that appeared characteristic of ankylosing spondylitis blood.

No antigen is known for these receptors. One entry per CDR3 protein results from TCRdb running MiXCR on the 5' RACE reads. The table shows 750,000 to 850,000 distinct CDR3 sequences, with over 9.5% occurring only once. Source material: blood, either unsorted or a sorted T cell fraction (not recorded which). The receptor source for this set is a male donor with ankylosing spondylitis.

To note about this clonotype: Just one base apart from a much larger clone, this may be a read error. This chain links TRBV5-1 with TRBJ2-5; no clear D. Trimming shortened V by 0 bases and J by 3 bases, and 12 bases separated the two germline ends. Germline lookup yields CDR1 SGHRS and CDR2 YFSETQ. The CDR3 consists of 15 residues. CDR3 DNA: TGCGCCAGCAGCTTGGTACCAGGAACCAAAGAGACCCAGTACTTC. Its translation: CASSLVPGTKETQYF.

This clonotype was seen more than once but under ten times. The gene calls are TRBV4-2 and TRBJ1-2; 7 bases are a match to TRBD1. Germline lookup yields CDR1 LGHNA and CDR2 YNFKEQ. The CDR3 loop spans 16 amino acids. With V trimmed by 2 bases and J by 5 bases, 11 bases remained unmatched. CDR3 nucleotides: TGTGCCAGCAGCCAACGTCTTACAGGGGATGGGTATGGCTACACCTTC. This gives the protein CASSQRLTGDGYGYTF.

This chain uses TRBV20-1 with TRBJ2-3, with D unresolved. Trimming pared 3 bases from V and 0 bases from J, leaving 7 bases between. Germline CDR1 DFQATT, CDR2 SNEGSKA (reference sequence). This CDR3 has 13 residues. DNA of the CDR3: TGCAGTGCTAGCGGGTTTAGCACAGATACGCAGTATTTT. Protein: CSASGFSTDTQYF.

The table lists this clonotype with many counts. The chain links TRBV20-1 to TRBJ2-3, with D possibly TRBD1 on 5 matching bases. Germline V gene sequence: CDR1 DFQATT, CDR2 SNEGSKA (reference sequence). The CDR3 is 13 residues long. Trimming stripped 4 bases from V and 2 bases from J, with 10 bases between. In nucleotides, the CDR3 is TGCAGTGCTAACCAGGGCTACACAGATACGCAGTATTTT. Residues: CSANQGYTDTQYF.

The CDR3 sequence is CASSQWRGGGADTQYF. The CDR3 DNA is TGTGCCAGCAGCCAATGGCGGGGAGGAGGCGCGGATACGCAGTATTTT. V usage is TRBV3-1 and J usage is TRBJ2-3; a weak D match, TRBD2 (6 bases). Germline values: CDR1 LGHDT, CDR2 YNNKEL (reference sequence). The CDR3 consists of 16 residues. Trimming pared 2 bases from V and 6 bases from J, leaving 18 bases between.

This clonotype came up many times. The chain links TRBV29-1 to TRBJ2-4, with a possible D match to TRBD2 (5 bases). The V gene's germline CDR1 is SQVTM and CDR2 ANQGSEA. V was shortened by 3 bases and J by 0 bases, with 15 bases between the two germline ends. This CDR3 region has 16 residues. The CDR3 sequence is CSVEGGGELAKNIQYF. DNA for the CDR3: TGCAGCGTTGAGGGTGGAGGAGAGTTAGCCAAAAACATTCAGTACTTC.

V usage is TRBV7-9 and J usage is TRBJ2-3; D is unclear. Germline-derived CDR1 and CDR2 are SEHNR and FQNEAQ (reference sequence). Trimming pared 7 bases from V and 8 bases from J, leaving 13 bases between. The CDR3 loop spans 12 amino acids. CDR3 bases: TGTGCCAGCACCATAACACCTCGTACGCAGTATTTT. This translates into CASTITPRTQYF.

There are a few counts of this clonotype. For the CDR3, the DNA is TGTGCCAGCAGCTTAGGAAGGGCGGGGGCCAACGTCCTGACTTTC. Protein product: CASSLGRAGANVLTF. This chain links TRBV7-9 with TRBJ2-6; no firm D call. Trimming pared 1 base from V and 4 bases from J, leaving 8 bases between. Per the germline V gene, CDR1 is SEHNR and CDR2 is FQNEAQ (reference sequence). The CDR3 loop spans 15 amino acids.

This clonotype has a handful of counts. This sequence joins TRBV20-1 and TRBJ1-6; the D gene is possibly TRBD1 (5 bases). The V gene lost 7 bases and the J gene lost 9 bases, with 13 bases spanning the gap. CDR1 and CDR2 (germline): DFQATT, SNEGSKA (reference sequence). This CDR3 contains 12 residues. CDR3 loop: CSVRGNSSPLHF. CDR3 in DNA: TGCAGTGTACGGGGGAACAGTTCACCCCTCCACTTT.